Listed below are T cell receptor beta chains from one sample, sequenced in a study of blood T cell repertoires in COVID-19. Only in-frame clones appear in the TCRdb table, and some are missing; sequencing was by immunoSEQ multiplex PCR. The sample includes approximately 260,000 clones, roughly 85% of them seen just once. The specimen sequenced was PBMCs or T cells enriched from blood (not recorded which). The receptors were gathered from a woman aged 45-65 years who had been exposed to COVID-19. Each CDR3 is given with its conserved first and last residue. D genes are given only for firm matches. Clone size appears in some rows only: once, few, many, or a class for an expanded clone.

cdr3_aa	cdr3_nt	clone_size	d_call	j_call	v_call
CASSYRDRDLYGYTF	TGTGCCAGCAGTTACCGGGACAGGGACCTCTATGGCTACACCTTC	NA	TRBD1	TRBJ1-2	TRBV25-1
CASSYLRTGTNYGYTF	TGTGCCAGCAGTTACCTCCGGACAGGAACTAACTATGGCTACACCTTC	NA	TRBD1	TRBJ1-2	TRBV6-5
CASSQDPPRSGNTIYF	TGTGCCAGCAGCCAAGATCCCCCCAGATCGGGAAACACCATATATTTT	NA	NA	TRBJ1-3	TRBV14
CASSHRDGGYTF	TGTGCCAGCAGTCACAGGGATGGCGGCTACACCTTC	NA	NA	TRBJ1-2	TRBV6-5
CSVEDALTGTELPCFYEQYF	TGCAGCGTTGAAGACGCTTTGACGGGGACAGAGCTCCCTTGTTTCTACGAGCAGTACTTC	NA	TRBD1	TRBJ2-7	TRBV29-1
CASSYGTGSRYGYTF	TGTGCCAGCAGCTATGGGACAGGGTCTCGCTATGGCTACACCTTC	NA	TRBD1	TRBJ1-2	TRBV11-1
CASRDPGWTEAFF	TGTGCCAGCAGGGACCCAGGGTGGACTGAAGCTTTCTTT	NA	NA	TRBJ1-1	TRBV28
CASSFLGGAFF	TGTGCCAGCAGTTTCTTGGGGGGGGCTTTCTTT	NA	NA	TRBJ1-1	TRBV28
CATIFSDRMNTEAFF	TGTGCCACCATCTTTTCGGACAGAATGAACACTGAAGCTTTCTTT	NA	NA	TRBJ1-1	TRBV24-1
CASKEQGSSYNSPLHF	TGTGCCAGCAAAGAACAGGGGAGCTCCTATAATTCACCCCTCCACTTT	NA	TRBD1	TRBJ1-6	TRBV2
CASRIGQPIYGYTF	TGTGCCAGCAGAATTGGACAGCCGATCTATGGCTACACCTTC	NA	NA	TRBJ1-2	TRBV6-5
CASSVGGANYGYTF	TGTGCCAGCAGCGTAGGGGGAGCTAACTATGGCTACACCTTC	NA	NA	TRBJ1-2	TRBV9
CASSKYRDRASPLHF	TGCGCCAGCAGCAAATACCGGGACAGAGCTTCACCCCTCCACTTT	NA	TRBD1	TRBJ1-6	TRBV10-1
CASSWGQWTREAFF	TGTGCCAGCAGTTGGGGACAGTGGACCCGTGAAGCTTTCTTT	once	TRBD1	TRBJ1-1	TRBV28
CASSSGDLLTYNEQFF	TGTGCCAGTAGTAGCGGGGACCTTCTCACCTACAATGAGCAGTTCTTC	NA	NA	TRBJ2-1	TRBV19
CASTPRGGNTEAFF	TGTGCCAGTACCCCGAGGGGGGGGAACACTGAAGCTTTCTTT	NA	NA	TRBJ1-1	TRBV19
CASRAGTGGLFSYGYTF	TGTGCCAGCAGGGCCGGGACAGGCGGTCTTTTTAGCTATGGCTACACCTTC	NA	TRBD1	TRBJ1-2	TRBV28
CASREATGANVLTF	TGTGCCAGCAGAGAGGCGACTGGGGCCAACGTCCTGACTTTC	NA	NA	TRBJ2-6	TRBV5-5
CASTQGGTGDFTNTGELFF	TGTGCCAGCACCCAGGGCGGGACAGGGGACTTTACGAACACCGGGGAGCTGTTTTTT	once	TRBD1	TRBJ2-2	TRBV7-6
CASSSFRDRGTQYF	TGTGCCAGCAGTTCATTCCGGGACAGGGGAACGCAGTATTTT	once	TRBD1	TRBJ2-3	TRBV28
CASSEEDEQFF	TGTGCCAGCAGCGAGGAGGATGAGCAGTTCTTC	once	NA	TRBJ2-1	TRBV7-9
CASSFADLTYGYTF	TGTGCCAGCAGCTTCGCGGATCTTACATATGGCTACACCTTC	NA	NA	TRBJ1-2	TRBV5-5